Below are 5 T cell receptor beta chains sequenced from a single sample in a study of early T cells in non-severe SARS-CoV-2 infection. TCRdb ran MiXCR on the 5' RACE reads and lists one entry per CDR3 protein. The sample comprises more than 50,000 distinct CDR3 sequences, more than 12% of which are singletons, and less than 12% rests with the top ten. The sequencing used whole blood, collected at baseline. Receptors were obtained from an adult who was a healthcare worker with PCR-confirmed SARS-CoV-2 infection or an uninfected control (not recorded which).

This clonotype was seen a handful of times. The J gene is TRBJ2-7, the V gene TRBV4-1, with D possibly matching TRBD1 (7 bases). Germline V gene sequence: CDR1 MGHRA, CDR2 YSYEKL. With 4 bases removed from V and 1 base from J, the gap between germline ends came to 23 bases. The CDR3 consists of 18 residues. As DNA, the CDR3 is TGCGCCAGCAGCCGGACAGGACTGACGGGAGCGCAGTCCTACGAGCAGTACTTC. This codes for CASSRTGLTGAQSYEQYF.

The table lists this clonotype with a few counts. CDR3 coding DNA: TGCGCCAGCAGCTTGACGGGCCAGGCCTACGAGCAGTACTTC. Encoded protein: CASSLTGQAYEQYF. The chain couples TRBV5-1 to TRBJ2-7; D unclear. The CDR3 has 14 amino acids. Germline V gene sequence: CDR1 SGHRS, CDR2 YFSETQ. Trimming left V 1 base short and J 2 bases short, with 10 bases between.

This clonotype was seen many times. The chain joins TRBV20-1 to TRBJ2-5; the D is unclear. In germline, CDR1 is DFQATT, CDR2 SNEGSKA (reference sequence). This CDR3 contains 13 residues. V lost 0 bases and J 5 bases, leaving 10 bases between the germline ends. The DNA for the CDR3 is TGCAGTGCTAGAGACTTTCTCGCTGAGACCCAGTACTTC. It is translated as CSARDFLAETQYF.

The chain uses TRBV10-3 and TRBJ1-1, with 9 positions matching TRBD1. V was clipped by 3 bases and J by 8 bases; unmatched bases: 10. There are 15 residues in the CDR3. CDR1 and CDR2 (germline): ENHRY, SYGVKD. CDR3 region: CAISEMGQGDREAFF. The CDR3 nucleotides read TGTGCCATCAGTGAAATGGGACAGGGAGATAGAGAAGCTTTCTTT.

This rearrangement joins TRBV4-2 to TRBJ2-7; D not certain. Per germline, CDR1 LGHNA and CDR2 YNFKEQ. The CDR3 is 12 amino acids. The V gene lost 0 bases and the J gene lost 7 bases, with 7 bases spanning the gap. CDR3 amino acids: CASSQDLQEQYF. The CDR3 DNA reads TGTGCCAGCAGCCAAGATCTCCAGGAGCAGTACTTC.